This T cell receptor beta chain was profiled in a study of beta chain features in type 1 diabetes. The study's findings and limits: PCR might show a preference for shorter templates, equally across patients and controls. Cells with high TCR expression could be over-represented by cDNA sequencing. Among all four CD4+ subsets, Type 1 diabetes patients had TCRB CDR3s that were moderately but significantly shorter.

Of the isolated RNA, all was reverse transcribed, and so the sequenced material was expressed TCRB transcripts. Around 3.57 million reads was the average for naive, central memory and regulatory T cell samples. Sequencing was performed with immunoSEQ multiplex PCR; in TCRdb, only in-frame clones are kept and a portion is missing. There are about 650,000 clones in the sample; roughly 12% occur only once, and more than 0.1% lies in the top ten. Notes on this clone: No antigen is known for it.

The sample taken for sequencing was naive CD4+ T cells from blood. The clonotype originates from a young man with type 1 diabetes.

The chain's CDR3 is CSVERGQGDYGYTF. The CDR3 DNA reads as TGCAGCGTTGAAAGAGGGCAGGGAGACTATGGCTACACCTTC. The rearrangement links TRBV29-1 to TRBJ1-2, with a weak D call TRBD1 (5 bases). CDR1 SQVTM and CDR2 ANQGSEA come from the germline V gene. V lost 2 bases to trimming and J lost 3 bases, with 13 bases between them. The CDR3 totals 14 residues.